This note documents a single T cell receptor beta chain sequence. Per the original data handling: Estimated nucleated cell counts came from reference gene primer amplification. Sequencing used immunoSEQ multiplex PCR; TCRdb keeps in-frame clones, though not all of them. The V and J calls and clone size are taken from that table; D and trimming were inferred from the DNA. The sample yields about 330,000 clones, roughly 88% seen once. The CDR3 sequence is 13 residues long. Trimming stripped 4 bases from V and 6 bases from J, with 10 bases between. Germline V gene data show CDR1 as MGHRA and CDR2 as YSYEKL. These data originate in a study of blood T cell repertoires in COVID-19. Turning to the study itself: Researchers got acute and convalescent COVID-19 samples from the United States, Italy and Spain. T cells, B-cell-depleted T cells, or PBMCs supplied cDNA or gDNA.

Sequences were obtained from peripheral blood. V is TRBV4-1 and J is TRBJ1-5; TRBD1 is a possible D gene (6 bases). This receptor was taken from a woman aged 45-60 years with acute or convalescent COVID-19. DNA for the CDR3: TGCGCCAGCAGCCGGACAGTCGGTCAGCCCCAGCATTTT. Translating gives CASSRTVGQPQHF.